The table lists the clone carrying this TCR beta chain with a few counts. TCRdb recomputed calls from the RT-PCR reads with MiXCR, one row per CDR3 protein. The repertoire consists of about a million distinct CDR3 sequences, with approximately 18% occurring once and the leading ten covering about 6%. The data belong to a study of patients and donors after allogeneic stem cell transplantation. CDR1 DFQATT and CDR2 SNEGSKA come from the germline V gene (reference sequence). This CDR3 comprises 15 residues. V lost 2 bases to trimming and J lost 5 bases, with 16 bases between them. The origin of this receptor is a human donor who was either an allogeneic HSCT recipient or a stem cell or donor lymphocyte infusion donor (not recorded which). It is not recorded whose cells these are; they may come from a transplant donor. Material for sequencing was blood, either unsorted or a sorted T cell fraction (not recorded which). The chain joins TRBV20-1 to TRBJ2-1; maybe TRBD2 (5 bases). The CDR3 DNA follows: TGCAGTGCTAGACTAATGACCCTCGGGGACAATGAGCAGTTCTTC. Protein sequence: CSARLMTLGDNEQFF.